The 6 T cell receptor beta chains reported below all come from one sample, sequenced in a study of T cells in Graves' hyperthyroidism and ophthalmopathy. Regions amplified from RNA transcripts were the TCR beta CDR3 regions. The HTBI set primed first-round TCR CDR3 RT-PCR. TCRdb redid the calling of the multiplex PCR reads with MiXCR, one entry per CDR3 protein. The sample has some 24,000 distinct CDR3 sequences, approximately 49% seen once; the top ten hold around 23%. The sample consisted of blood. These receptors all stem from a middle-aged woman with Graves' hyperthyroidism that later progressed to Graves' ophthalmopathy.

The J gene is TRBJ2-1, the V gene TRBV10-3, with D unresolved. The V end was cut by 3 bases, the J end by 10 bases, with 13 bases between. Germline assignment: CDR1 ENHRY and CDR2 SYGVKD. The CDR3 has 13 residues. The CDR3 DNA sequence: TGTGCCATCAGTGATGACTCGCTTATCGAGCAGTTCTTC. Translated, it gives CAISDDSLIEQFF.

Ten or more counts support this clonotype. The V and J genes are TRBV11-2 and TRBJ1-3, with D unclear. The CDR3 length is 16 residues. CDR1 is SGHAT and CDR2 is FQNNGV in the germline V gene. V lost 3 bases and J lost 0, with 12 bases in between. The chain's CDR3 is CASSLVQPSSGNTIYF. The CDR3 DNA is TGTGCCAGCAGCTTGGTCCAGCCCAGCTCTGGAAACACCATATATTTT.

The chain is built from TRBV2 and TRBJ2-7; 8 bases are shared with TRBD2. This CDR3 is 14 amino acids long. In germline, CDR1 is SNHLY, CDR2 FYNNEI. J gave up 0 bases and V 11 bases, and 9 bases lay outside the gene matches. The CDR3 sequence is CAAGAAGASYEQYF. CDR3 DNA sequence: TGTGCCGCGGGGGCAGCGGGAGCCTCCTACGAGCAGTACTTC.

At least ten counts were recorded for this clonotype. The chain uses TRBV5-6 and TRBJ2-7, with D possibly being TRBD1 (6 bases). The CDR3 extends over 16 amino acids. Trimming left V 0 bases short and J 0 bases short, with 13 bases between. Per germline, CDR1 SGHDT and CDR2 YYEEEE. The CDR3 DNA is TGTGCCAGCAGCTTGGGTGGGACAACCAGCTCCTACGAGCAGTACTTC. It codes for CASSLGGTTSSYEQYF. The variable domain in full, completed from reference TRBV5-6 and TRBJ2-7, reads DAGVTQSPTHLIKTRGQQVTLRCSPKSGHDTVSWYQQALGQGPQFIFQYYEEEERQRGNFPDRFSGHQFPNYSSELNVNALLLGDSALYLCASSLGGTTSSYEQYFGPGTRLTVT.

This clonotype was seen many times. J is TRBJ2-7 and V is TRBV19; D remains unclear. From germline, CDR1 is LNHDA and CDR2 SQIVND (reference sequence). This CDR3 is 13 amino acids long. Trimming left V 7 bases short and J 2 bases short, with 12 bases between. The CDR3 reads CASTGPGTYEQYF. Written as DNA, the CDR3 is TGTGCCAGTACCGGGCCCGGAACCTACGAGCAGTACTTC.

This clonotype was seen repeatedly, ten times or more. The rearrangement joins TRBV7-3 to TRBJ2-3; D is perhaps TRBD2 (6 bases). Trimming left V 5 bases short and J 1 base short, with 10 bases between. This CDR3 spans 14 amino acids. In germline, CDR1 is SGHTA, CDR2 FQGTGA. CDR3 sequence (DNA): TGTGCCAGCAGCCCCGGGAGCGGCACAGATACGCAGTATTTT. It encodes CASSPGSGTDTQYF.